These T cell receptor beta chains were read from a single sample in a study of technical replicates of blood from a few donors. Some clones are missing from TCRdb's copy, which holds only in-frame ones; the method was immunoSEQ multiplex PCR. The table includes 80,000 to 95,000 clones, approximately 96% detected once. Sequenced sample: T cells isolated from PBMCs. All receptors come from a human donor in good health. CDR3s include the opening cysteine and the closing phenylalanine or tryptophan. The D gene is left open where the match is weak. Clone sizes are given selectively: once, few, many, or a class where the clone is expanded.

abundance: -
d_gene: TRBD1
len: 16
v_gene: TRBV4-1
j_gene: TRBJ2-6
CDR3aa: CASSHGTGTGANVLTF
CDR3nt: TGCGCCAGCAGCCACGGGACAGGGACTGGGGCCAACGTCCTGACTTTC

abundance: -
d_gene: -
len: 13
v_gene: TRBV11-2
j_gene: TRBJ1-1
CDR3aa: CASSLSGSAEAFF
CDR3nt: TGTGCCAGCAGCTTATCAGGGTCTGCTGAAGCTTTCTTT

abundance: -
d_gene: TRBD1
len: 18
v_gene: TRBV4-1
j_gene: TRBJ1-5
CDR3aa: CASSHGGDRARGGQPQHF
CDR3nt: TGCGCCAGCAGCCACGGGGGGGACAGGGCAAGGGGGGGGCAGCCCCAGCATTTT

abundance: once
d_gene: TRBD2
len: 18
v_gene: TRBV18
j_gene: TRBJ2-3
CDR3aa: CASSPRLAGDGWPDTQYF
CDR3nt: TGTGCCAGCTCACCACGGCTAGCGGGAGATGGTTGGCCAGATACGCAGTATTTT

abundance: once
d_gene: TRBD2
len: 16
v_gene: TRBV6-5
j_gene: TRBJ2-1
CDR3aa: CASSYPLAGGPGEQFF
CDR3nt: TGTGCCAGCAGTTACCCCCTAGCGGGAGGCCCGGGTGAGCAGTTCTTC

abundance: -
d_gene: -
len: 11
v_gene: TRBV7-2
j_gene: TRBJ1-2
CDR3aa: CASSPNRDPTF
CDR3nt: TGTGCCAGCAGCCCGAACAGGGACCCCACCTTC

abundance: few
d_gene: -
len: 11
v_gene: TRBV30
j_gene: TRBJ2-7
CDR3aa: CAWSPQGAQYF
CDR3nt: TGTGCCTGGAGTCCACAGGGAGCGCAGTACTTC

abundance: -
d_gene: TRBD2
len: 17
v_gene: TRBV11-2
j_gene: TRBJ2-5
CDR3aa: CASSFSGTSGTGETQYF
CDR3nt: TGTGCCAGCAGCTTTTCCGGGACTAGCGGGACCGGAGAGACCCAGTACTTC

abundance: -
d_gene: -
len: 13
v_gene: TRBV2
j_gene: TRBJ2-1
CDR3aa: CASSGVAINEQFF
CDR3nt: TGTGCCAGCAGTGGAGTTGCTATCAATGAGCAGTTCTTC

abundance: -
d_gene: TRBD1
len: 16
v_gene: TRBV28
j_gene: TRBJ2-4
CDR3aa: CASRTMTGEEIYIQYF
CDR3nt: TGTGCCAGCAGAACTATGACAGGGGAGGAGATATACATTCAGTACTTC

abundance: -
d_gene: -
len: 13
v_gene: TRBV10-1
j_gene: TRBJ1-4
CDR3aa: CASSERDYEKLFF
CDR3nt: TGCGCCAGCAGTGAGCGGGACTATGAAAAACTGTTTTTT

abundance: -
d_gene: TRBD2
len: 14
v_gene: TRBV5-1
j_gene: TRBJ2-4
CDR3aa: CASSGEGAKNIQYF
CDR3nt: TGCGCCAGCAGCGGGGAGGGAGCCAAAAACATTCAGTACTTC

abundance: -
d_gene: -
len: 14
v_gene: TRBV28
j_gene: TRBJ2-1
CDR3aa: CASREGGDHNEQFF
CDR3nt: TGTGCCAGCAGAGAAGGAGGGGACCACAATGAGCAGTTCTTC

abundance: -
d_gene: TRBD2
len: 12
v_gene: TRBV28
j_gene: TRBJ2-1
CDR3aa: CASSPPSGRMFF
CDR3nt: TGTGCCAGCAGTCCACCTAGCGGGAGGATGTTCTTC

abundance: -
d_gene: -
len: 20
v_gene: TRBV11-3
j_gene: TRBJ2-1
CDR3aa: CASSLDIWVAGMTTDNEQFF
CDR3nt: TGTGCCAGCAGCTTAGATATTTGGGTGGCAGGAATGACAACAGACAATGAGCAGTTCTTC

abundance: -
d_gene: TRBD2
len: 13
v_gene: TRBV6-5
j_gene: TRBJ2-7
CDR3aa: CASSPSGEYEQYF
CDR3nt: TGTGCCAGCAGCCCTAGCGGGGAGTACGAGCAGTACTTC

abundance: -
d_gene: TRBD2
len: 16
v_gene: TRBV5-4
j_gene: TRBJ2-7
CDR3aa: CASSSGLAAYPYEQYF
CDR3nt: TGTGCCAGCAGCTCTGGACTAGCGGCGTACCCCTACGAGCAGTACTTC

abundance: -
d_gene: TRBD2
len: 14
v_gene: TRBV18
j_gene: TRBJ2-7
CDR3aa: CASSPQREGYEQYF
CDR3nt: TGTGCCAGCTCACCACAGCGGGAGGGGTACGAGCAGTACTTC

abundance: -
d_gene: TRBD2
len: 15
v_gene: TRBV15
j_gene: TRBJ2-7
CDR3aa: CATSGGTSGKYEQYF
CDR3nt: TGTGCCACCAGCGGTGGGACTAGCGGGAAATACGAGCAGTACTTC

abundance: -
d_gene: TRBD1
len: 14
v_gene: TRBV19
j_gene: TRBJ2-7
CDR3aa: CASSLGQGAWEQYF
CDR3nt: TGTGCCAGTAGTTTGGGACAGGGGGCGTGGGAGCAGTACTTC

abundance: -
d_gene: TRBD2
len: 16
v_gene: TRBV9
j_gene: TRBJ2-1
CDR3aa: CASSLSGGASYNEQFF
CDR3nt: TGTGCCAGCAGCCTTAGCGGGGGCGCTTCCTACAATGAGCAGTTCTTC

abundance: once
d_gene: -
len: 16
v_gene: TRBV7-2
j_gene: TRBJ1-1
CDR3aa: CASSLQVGQPNTEAFF
CDR3nt: TGTGCCAGCAGCTTACAAGTGGGACAACCGAACACTGAAGCTTTCTTT

abundance: -
d_gene: TRBD1
len: 14
v_gene: TRBV7-2
j_gene: TRBJ2-3
CDR3aa: CASSRDSSTDTQYF
CDR3nt: TGTGCCAGCAGCCGGGACAGTAGCACAGATACGCAGTATTTT

abundance: -
d_gene: -
len: 14
v_gene: TRBV14
j_gene: TRBJ1-1
CDR3aa: CASSGLGQNTEAFF
CDR3nt: TGTGCCAGCAGCGGATTAGGACAGAACACTGAAGCTTTCTTT

abundance: -
d_gene: -
len: 10
v_gene: TRBV21-1
j_gene: TRBJ2-7
CDR3aa: CYRVFYEQYF
CDR3nt: TGTTACAGGGTGTTTTACGAGCAGTACTTC

abundance: -
d_gene: -
len: 15
v_gene: TRBV19
j_gene: TRBJ1-5
CDR3aa: CASSTAGATNQPQHF
CDR3nt: TGTGCCAGTAGTACAGCAGGGGCGACCAATCAGCCCCAGCATTTT